These 30 T cell receptor beta chains were sequenced from one sample in a study of human T cells and chemical hapten exposure. TCRdb re-called the RACE reads with MiXCR, one entry per CDR3 protein. The table has 150,000 to 200,000 distinct CDR3 sequences, 25% to 35% seen once. Described time point: patch test 3, about 24 weeks after DPC sensitization. Stated treatment: therapeutic diphenylcyclopropenone sensitization with weekly scalp DPC. Specimen: whole blood, collected in connection with sensitization to the hapten diphenylcyclopropenone (DPC). The receptors shown here come from a woman under 30 with alopecia areata. Some clones in this sample may be carry-over from other donors' samples.

This CDR3 is CASSPLTESYEQYF. CDR3 coding DNA: TGTGCCAGCAGCCCTCTTACAGAATCATACGAGCAGTACTTC. The J gene is TRBJ2-7, the V gene TRBV16; no clear D gene. This CDR3 is built from 14 residues. Trimming removed 4 bases from V and 4 bases from J, with 14 bases in between. Germline V gene lookup returns CDR1 KGHSY and CDR2 FQNENV. Together with reference TRBV16 and TRBJ2-7, the CDR3 gives the full variable domain: GEEVAQTPKHLVRGEGQKAKLYCAPIKGHSYVFWYQQVLKNEFKFLISFQNENVFDETGMPKERFSAKCLPNSPCSLEIQATKLEDSAVYFCASSPLTESYEQYFGPGTRLTVT.

The J gene is TRBJ2-7, the V gene TRBV5-4, with TRBD2 matching 9 bases. The CDR3 is made up of 15 amino acids. Germline-derived CDR1 and CDR2 are SGHNT and YYREEE (reference sequence). V was clipped by 2 bases and J by 0 bases; unmatched bases: 3. CDR3 DNA sequence: TGTGCCAGCAGCTTTTATAGCGGGAGCTCCTACGAGCAGTACTTC. It yields the protein CASSFYSGSSYEQYF.

This clonotype was counted between two and nine times. The chain links TRBV6-2 or TRBV6-3 to TRBJ1-1; D is ambiguous. Germline CDR1 reads MNHEY; CDR2 reads SVGEGT. With 6 bases removed from V and 0 bases from J, the gap between germline ends came to 8 bases. This CDR3 is 13 amino acids long. In DNA form, the CDR3 reads TGTGCCAGCAGGTTGAAGCTGAACACTGAAGCTTTCTTT. Translated: CASRLKLNTEAFF.

V usage is TRBV11-2 and J usage is TRBJ2-7, with D perhaps matching TRBD1 (5 bases). Trimming took 5 bases from V and 5 from J, leaving 10 bases between them. Germline CDR1 SGHAT, CDR2 FQNNGV. The CDR3 sequence is 12 residues long. The CDR3 DNA reads TGTGCCAGCAGCACTCAGGGTAACGAGCAGTACTTC. Its translation: CASSTQGNEQYF.

This chain links TRBV14 with TRBJ2-7; 13 bases fit TRBD2. Germline CDR1 is SGHDN and CDR2 is FVKESK. The length of the CDR3 is 14 residues. The V segment lost 2 bases and the J segment 11 bases; nucleotides outside the gene matches: 6. The CDR3 sequence is CASSQWTSGSLKYF. The CDR3 nucleotides read TGTGCCAGCAGCCAATGGACTAGCGGGAGTTTGAAGTACTTC.

This clonotype was observed a handful of times. The chain employs TRBV5-6 and TRBJ1-2, with 8 bases identical to TRBD1. The CDR3 covers 13 residues. Trimming cost V 4 bases and J 6 bases; bases outside gene matches: 5. Per germline, CDR1 SGHDT and CDR2 YYEEEE. CDR3 nucleotides: TGTGCCAGCAGCATGGACAGGGCCAATGGCTACACCTTC. This translates into CASSMDRANGYTF.

The chain recombines TRBV7-9 with TRBJ1-6; D is perhaps TRBD1 (5 bases). The CDR3 length is 14 residues. Germline values: CDR1 SEHNR, CDR2 FQNEAQ (reference sequence). The V gene lost 5 bases and the J gene lost 7 bases, with 12 bases spanning the gap. The CDR3 here is CASSQGAINSPLHF. CDR3 nucleotides: TGTGCCAGCAGCCAGGGAGCCATCAATTCACCCCTCCACTTT.

This clonotype came up a few times. This chain joins TRBV24-1 and TRBJ2-7, with D perhaps TRBD1 (6 bases). The germline CDR1 and CDR2 sequences are KGHDR and SFDVKD. V was shortened by 5 bases and J by 2 bases, with 9 bases between the two germline ends. The CDR3 contains 13 residues. The CDR3 nucleotides are TGTGCCACCAGTGGAGGGGGTGCCTACGAGCAGTACTTC. It specifies CATSGGGAYEQYF.

As for this clonotype: The junction shows a germline mismatch at one end, possibly a read error. This rearrangement joins TRBV4-2 to TRBJ2-7; possible D gene TRBD1, 6 bases. Germline values: CDR1 LGHNA, CDR2 YNFKEQ. This CDR3 contains 15 residues. The CDR3 sequence is CASSQYHGQTYEQYF. The DNA of the CDR3 is TGCGCCAGCAGCCAGTATCATGGACAGACCTACGAGCAGTACTTC.

The chain recombines TRBV4-2 with TRBJ2-2; a possible D gene is TRBD1 (6 bases). This CDR3 spans 16 amino acids. The V gene lost 0 bases and the J gene lost 9 bases, with 17 bases spanning the gap. CDR1 is LGHNA, CDR2 YNFKEQ, per germline. This CDR3 reads CASSQDGGTIFRELFF. Written as DNA, the CDR3 is TGTGCCAGCAGCCAAGATGGTGGGACAATATTTAGGGAGCTGTTTTTT.

The rearrangement uses TRBV29-1 and TRBJ1-1; 8 nucleotides line up with TRBD1. The CDR3 covers 13 residues. The junction had 1 base not matched to a gene; V was cut back by 0 bases and J by 4 bases. Germline CDR1 is SQVTM and CDR2 is ANQGSEA. The CDR3 nucleotides read TGCAGCGTTGAAGACACAGGGGGCACTGAAGCTTTCTTT. Protein sequence: CSVEDTGGTEAFF.

The J gene is TRBJ2-1, the V gene TRBV7-3; no clear D. CDR3 size: 12 residues. The V gene lost 3 bases and the J gene lost 5 bases, with 5 bases spanning the gap. In germline, CDR1 is SGHTA, CDR2 FQGTGA. CDR3 nucleotides: TGTGCCAGCAGCTTGAACCACAATGAGCAGTTCTTC. It yields the protein CASSLNHNEQFF. Full variable domain (rest looked up from reference TRBV7-3 and TRBJ2-1): GAGVSQTPSNKVTEKGKYVELRCDPISGHTALYWYRQSLGQGPEFLIYFQGTGAADDSGLPNDRFFAVRPEGSVSTLKIQRTERGDSAVYLCASSLNHNEQFFGPGTRLTVL.

To note about this clonotype: A much larger clonotype is one base distant, so this may be a read error. The chain carries TRBV12-3 or TRBV12-4 and TRBJ2-7, with D possibly being TRBD1 (6 bases). The germline V and J ends were trimmed by 6 bases and 3 bases, with 6 bases remaining between them. The CDR3 consists of 11 residues. CDR3 sequence (DNA): TGTGCCAGCAGGGGACACTACGAGCAGTACTTC. Its translation is CASRGHYEQYF.

The V gene is TRBV9, the J gene TRBJ2-1, with 8 positions matching TRBD2. Germline CDR1 and CDR2: SGDLS and YYNGEE. V dropped 2 bases and J dropped 4; count of bases not matched to a gene: 8. The CDR3 runs to 16 residues. CDR3 protein: CASSVSLGGGYNEQFF. The CDR3, as DNA: TGTGCCAGCAGCGTTTCCCTGGGCGGGGGGTACAATGAGCAGTTCTTC.

This clonotype was recorded a few times. The chain couples TRBV9 to TRBJ1-1; D gene ambiguous. Trimming removed 0 bases at V and 1 base at J, with 13 bases between. The CDR3 has 16 amino acids. CDR1 is SGDLS and CDR2 is YYNGEE in the germline V gene. This CDR3 is CASSVGPGSPNTEAFF. The CDR3 bases are TGTGCCAGCAGCGTAGGGCCGGGCAGCCCGAACACTGAAGCTTTCTTT.

This clonotype was seen more than once but under ten times. This chain links TRBV15 with TRBJ2-1; D remains unclear. CDR1 and CDR2 (germline): LNHNV, YYDKDF (reference sequence). The V end was cut by 0 bases, the J end by 6 bases, with 15 bases between. The CDR3 contains 16 residues. For the CDR3, the DNA is TGTGCCACCAGCAGAGAGGCAGCTCTTCGAGTCAATGAGCAGTTCTTC. It yields the protein CATSREAALRVNEQFF.

The CDR3 region is CSANRGSSTDTQYF. CDR3 DNA: TGCAGTGCTAACAGGGGATCTAGCACAGATACGCAGTATTTT. The chain joins TRBV20-1 to TRBJ2-3; 7 bases are a match to TRBD1. The CDR3 consists of 14 residues. Trimming removed 4 bases from V and 0 bases from J; junction bases left unmatched: 4. Per germline, CDR1 DFQATT and CDR2 SNEGSKA (reference sequence).

This clonotype was picked up a small number of times. This rearrangement joins TRBV7-6 to TRBJ2-7; D tentatively fits TRBD1 or TRBD2 (5 bases each). The CDR3 loop spans 16 amino acids. CDR1 is SGHVS, CDR2 FNYEAQ, per germline. The V and J ends lost 4 bases and 3 bases respectively, with 19 bases between them. The CDR3 loop is CASSSGAHSFVYEQYF. In DNA form, the CDR3 reads TGTGCCAGCAGCTCCGGGGCCCATTCCTTTGTCTACGAGCAGTACTTC.

The J gene is TRBJ1-2, the V gene TRBV6-2 or TRBV6-3; 10 bases map to TRBD1. Looked up from germline, CDR1 is MNHEY and CDR2 is SVGEGT. V shed 7 bases, J shed 8 bases, and the junction held 10 bases outside the gene matches. The CDR3 runs 14 residues. CDR3 DNA sequence: TGTGCCAGCAAACTGACAGGGGGCCTTGGCGGCTACACCTTC. Its protein is CASKLTGGLGGYTF.

The J gene is TRBJ1-6, the V gene TRBV7-9, with a possible D match to TRBD1 (5 bases). Germline CDR1 SEHNR, CDR2 FQNEAQ (reference sequence). The CDR3 extends over 15 amino acids. V was cut by 5 bases and J by 5 bases, with 13 bases left in between. CDR3 region: CASSRRDGDNSPLHF. The DNA for the CDR3 is TGTGCCAGCAGCCGAAGGGACGGAGATAATTCACCCCTCCACTTT.

The chain is built from TRBV7-9 and TRBJ1-1; 9 nucleotides line up with TRBD1. The CDR3 runs to 13 residues. Per the germline V gene, CDR1 is SEHNR and CDR2 is FQNEAQ (reference sequence). Trimming removed 1 base from V and 11 bases from J; junction bases left unmatched: 5. CDR3 sequence (DNA): TGTGCCAGCAGCTTAGGGCTACAGGGGGCGGCTTTCTTT. It specifies CASSLGLQGAAFF.

V and J are TRBV6-2 or TRBV6-3 and TRBJ2-3, with D perhaps TRBD2 (5 bases). V lost 5 bases and J 6 bases, leaving 9 bases between the germline ends. Germline V gene lookup returns CDR1 MNHEY and CDR2 SVGEGT. This CDR3 has 12 amino acids. CDR3 sequence: CASSTGSDTQYF. Written as DNA, the CDR3 is TGTGCCAGCAGTACGGGGTCGGATACGCAGTATTTT.

The J gene is TRBJ2-5, the V gene TRBV5-1; possibly TRBD2 for D (6 bases). V was pared by 0 bases and J by 2 bases, with 11 bases between. Germline assignment: CDR1 SGHRS and CDR2 YFSETQ. This CDR3 has 15 amino acids. CDR3 bases: TGCGCCAGCAGCTTGGGGACTACTAATCAAGAGACCCAGTACTTC. Its protein is CASSLGTTNQETQYF.

The J gene is TRBJ2-4, the V gene TRBV5-6; D is uncertain. The V end lost 4 bases, the J end lost 0 bases, and 11 bases lay between the germline ends. CDR3 length: 15 residues. CDR1 SGHDT and CDR2 YYEEEE come from the germline V gene. CDR3 protein: CASSTGPLAKNIQYF. CDR3 DNA: TGTGCCAGCAGCACCGGGCCCCTAGCCAAAAACATTCAGTACTTC.

The rearrangement links TRBV9 to TRBJ2-1; TRBD2 aligns across 14 bases. The CDR3 length is 17 residues. Trimming took 0 bases from V and 8 from J; bases not matched to a gene: 7. Germline-derived CDR1 and CDR2 are SGDLS and YYNGEE. Here the CDR3 DNA reads TGTGCCAGCAGCGTAGCGGGACTAGCGGGAGCTGTTGATGAGCAGTTCTTC. It encodes CASSVAGLAGAVDEQFF.

The chain combines TRBV11-2 with TRBJ2-3; 8 nucleotides align to TRBD2. The germline gives CDR1 SGHAT, CDR2 FQNNGV. The junction had 15 bases not matched to a gene; V was cut back by 4 bases and J by 6 bases. The CDR3 sequence is 17 residues long. The CDR3 DNA reads as TGTGCCAGCAGCTCCCTCAAAATCGCGGGAGGACGGGATACGCAGTATTTT. Protein product: CASSSLKIAGGRDTQYF.

This clonotype was found many times. This chain uses TRBV27 with TRBJ1-2, with 8 bases aligning to TRBD1. CDR1 and CDR2 from the germline V gene are MNHEY and SMNVEV (reference sequence). CDR3 length: 14 residues. V was pared by 2 bases and J by 4 bases, with 3 bases of the junction left unmatched. CDR3 DNA: TGTGCCAGCAGTTTACAGGGGGCCAGCTATGGCTACACCTTC. Translation: CASSLQGASYGYTF.

V gene TRBV4-2 combines with J gene TRBJ1-5, with D perhaps TRBD1 (6 bases). The V gene lost 1 base and the J gene lost 7 bases, with 11 bases spanning the gap. Germline-derived CDR1 and CDR2 are LGHNA and YNFKEQ. The CDR3 is made up of 14 amino acids. The CDR3 loop reads CASSQVTGEQPQHF. CDR3 in DNA: TGTGCCAGCAGCCAAGTGACAGGAGAACAGCCCCAGCATTTT.

The CDR3 here is CASSLDSGSPDEQYF. CDR3 nucleotides: TGTGCCAGCAGCTTAGATAGTGGCAGCCCAGACGAGCAGTACTTC. The chain uses TRBV7-2 and TRBJ2-7; D gene ambiguous. Trimming shortened V by 1 base and J by 5 bases, and 15 bases separated the two germline ends. The CDR3 covers 15 residues. Germline-derived CDR1 and CDR2 are SGHTA and FQGNSA.

The table lists this clonotype with a few counts. The CDR3 DNA is TGCGCCAGCAGCCAAGATTGGCGACGACAGTTCTTC. Protein sequence: CASSQDWRRQFF. The chain recombines TRBV4-1 with TRBJ2-1, with D hard to call. The germline V and J ends were trimmed by 0 bases and 13 bases, with 10 bases remaining between them. Germline V gene lookup returns CDR1 MGHRA and CDR2 YSYEKL. This CDR3 region has 12 residues.